Presented here are 3 T cell receptor beta chains from one specimen sequenced in a study of CD8 T cells in Susac syndrome. It was with random hexamers that 0.5 to 1 ug RNA was reverse transcribed. TCRdb re-called the immunoSEQ multiplex PCR reads with MiXCR, one entry per CDR3 protein. The sample yields 350,000 to 550,000 distinct CDR3 sequences, 75% to 90% seen once. The sample was CD8+ T cells from PBMCs. The receptors were gathered from a human donor with multiple sclerosis.

The V and J genes are TRBV29-1 and TRBJ1-2; no clear D. Per the germline V gene, CDR1 is SQVTM and CDR2 is ANQGSEA. The V end lost 3 bases, the J end lost 4 bases, and 12 bases lay between the germline ends. This CDR3 spans 13 amino acids. The CDR3 DNA reads as TGCAGCGTTGAGCTCGCCCTCGGCTATGGCTACACCTTC. Translation gives CSVELALGYGYTF.

This sequence joins TRBV7-9 and TRBJ2-5; D uncertain. V lost 4 bases and J 0 bases, leaving 9 bases between the germline ends. The length of the CDR3 is 14 residues. Per the germline V gene, CDR1 is SEHNR and CDR2 is FQNEAQ (reference sequence). The CDR3 loop reads CASSSDGYQETQYF. DNA for the CDR3: TGTGCCAGCAGCTCTGACGGGTACCAAGAGACCCAGTACTTC.

The genes are TRBV4-1 and TRBJ2-7; 7 nucleotides agree with TRBD1. The CDR3 has 17 amino acids. With V trimmed by 0 bases and J by 0 bases, 8 bases remained unmatched. CDR1 is MGHRA, CDR2 YSYEKL, per germline. The CDR3 spells CASSQDFTGTASYEQYF. The CDR3 nucleotides read TGCGCCAGCAGCCAAGATTTTACGGGGACAGCCTCCTACGAGCAGTACTTC.